The 11 T cell receptor beta chains below come from one sample, sequenced in a study of CD8+ T cells in alopecia areata. It was cDNA, reverse transcribed from extracted RNA, that served as the sequencing template. The table came from immunoSEQ multiplex PCR; TCRdb's copy has only in-frame clones and leaves some out. The data show some 200,000 clones, with about 60% seen just once and 10% to 15% held by the top ten. Treatment specified: oral pan-JAK inhibitor, 5-10 mg twice daily. Source: CD8+ T cells sorted from blood, taken at week 24, from a patient treated with tofacitinib. The receptors stem from a human donor with alopecia areata.

This rearrangement joins TRBV7-9 to TRBJ1-2, with D unclear. The CDR3 spans 15 residues. Germline V gene lookup returns CDR1 SEHNR and CDR2 FQNEAQ (reference sequence). V dropped 0 bases and J dropped 8 bases, with 16 bases sitting between them. The CDR3 loop is CASSLARSRPEGYTF. CDR3 nucleotides: TGTGCCAGCAGCTTAGCGCGTTCCCGTCCGGAAGGCTACACCTTC. Combining the CDR3 with reference TRBV7-9 and TRBJ1-2 gives the whole variable domain DTGVSQNPRHKITKRGQNVTFRCDPISEHNRLYWYRQTLGQGPEFLTYFQNEAQLEKSRLLSDRFSAERPKGSFSTLEIQRTEQGDSAMYLCASSLARSRPEGYTFGSGTRLTVV.

V gene TRBV7-9 combines with J gene TRBJ1-5, with D perhaps TRBD1 (5 bases). The CDR3 extends over 12 amino acids. The germline V gene encodes CDR1 SEHNR and CDR2 FQNEAQ (reference sequence). V was trimmed by 4 bases and J by 11 bases, leaving 12 bases between them. The CDR3 sequence is CASSSDSGAQHF. The DNA of the CDR3 is TGTGCCAGCAGCTCCGACTCGGGGGCCCAGCATTTT.

This clone was observed a handful of times. The rearrangement uses TRBV29-1 and TRBJ2-7, with TRBD1 as a possible D gene (5 bases). CDR3 length: 13 residues. Between the trimmed V and J ends, which lost 4 bases and 2 bases, there was a span of 12 bases. From germline, CDR1 is SQVTM and CDR2 ANQGSEA. The CDR3 DNA is TGCAGCGTTGTTGGGGCAGGAGCCTACGAGCAGTACTTC. Its protein is CSVVGAGAYEQYF.

In DNA, the CDR3 is TGTGCCAGCGTGAGGGGGTCTAGCACAGATACGCAGTATTTT. Translation: CASVRGSSTDTQYF. The genes are TRBV2 and TRBJ2-3; D is perhaps TRBD1 (6 bases). This CDR3 comprises 14 residues. V lost 8 bases to trimming and J lost 0 bases, with 12 bases between them. Germline values: CDR1 SNHLY, CDR2 FYNNEI. Combining the CDR3 with reference TRBV2 and TRBJ2-3 gives the whole variable domain EPEVTQTPSHQVTQMGQEVILRCVPISNHLYFYWYRQILGQKVEFLVSFYNNEISEKSEIFDDQFSVERPDGSNFTLKIRSTKLEDSAMYFCASVRGSSTDTQYFGPGTRLTVL.

The chain carries TRBV6-4 and TRBJ2-3; D is uncertain. V was clipped by 0 bases and J by 0 bases, with 7 bases between them. CDR3 size: 15 residues. Germline CDR1 and CDR2: MRHNA and SNTAGT. The DNA of the CDR3 is TGTGCCAGCAGTGACTCGGCAGAGAGCACAGATACGCAGTATTTT. This sequence encodes CASSDSAESTDTQYF.

This clone has only a few counts. The chain carries TRBV30 and TRBJ1-2; a weak D match, TRBD1 (6 bases). Germline CDR1 is GTSNPN and CDR2 is SVGIG (reference sequence). V lost 3 bases, J lost 4 bases, and 9 bases lay in between. The CDR3 has 12 residues. The CDR3, as DNA: TGTGCCTGGAGCGGGGGCATCTATGGCTACACCTTC. This encodes CAWSGGIYGYTF.

V usage is TRBV29-1 and J usage is TRBJ1-2; 12 bases agree with TRBD1. Trimming at V came to 5 bases and at J to 4 bases, leaving 11 bases not matched to a gene. Germline lookup yields CDR1 SQVTM and CDR2 ANQGSEA. The CDR3 has 16 amino acids. DNA of the CDR3: TGCAGCGTTCCGTCCGGGACAGGGGGCGTTGGCTATGGCTACACCTTC. Protein sequence: CSVPSGTGGVGYGYTF. Full variable domain (remainder filled in from reference TRBV29-1 and TRBJ1-2): SAVISQKPSRDICQRGTSLTIQCQVDSQVTMMFWYRQQPGQSLTLIATANQGSEATYESGFVIDKFPISRPNLTFSTLTVSNMSPEDSSIYLCSVPSGTGGVGYGYTFGSGTRLTVV.

In nucleotides, the CDR3 is TGCGCCAGCAGCCCCCCGACAGGGTGGGATGAGCAGTTCTTC. Its protein is CASSPPTGWDEQFF. V usage is TRBV4-1 and J usage is TRBJ2-1; TRBD1 matches at 7 bases. The germline V gene encodes CDR1 MGHRA and CDR2 YSYEKL. The CDR3 is 14 amino acids. The trim removed 4 bases at V and 8 bases at J, leaving 8 bases unmatched.

A word on this clone: This CDR3 is also generated by other DNA sequences in the sample. The rearrangement links TRBV5-6 to TRBJ2-7, with D maybe TRBD1 (5 bases). Germline V gene data show CDR1 as SGHDT and CDR2 as YYEEEE. The V end was cut by 0 bases, the J end by 8 bases, with 6 bases between. CDR3 length: 11 residues. The CDR3 reads CASSLAGKQYF. The CDR3 nucleotides read TGTGCCAGCAGCTTGGCAGGGAAGCAGTACTTC.

CDR3 residues: CASSDPPGLRHYEQYF. CDR3 bases: TGCGCCAGCAGCGACCCACCGGGACTAAGACACTACGAGCAGTACTTC. J is TRBJ2-7 and V is TRBV5-1, with TRBD2 matching 7 bases. The CDR3 consists of 16 residues. The germline V gene encodes CDR1 SGHRS and CDR2 YFSETQ. The V gene end was trimmed by 4 bases and the J gene end by 3 bases; junction bases not matched to a gene: 13.

The rearrangement joins TRBV5-6 to TRBJ2-2; D is perhaps TRBD2 (6 bases). The CDR3 spans 16 residues. Deletions cut 4 bases from V and 1 base from J, with 14 bases between. Germline lookup yields CDR1 SGHDT and CDR2 YYEEEE. CDR3 in DNA: TGTGCCAGCAGCCGGGACTTGGGGTTGAACACCGGGGAGCTGTTTTTT. Its translation is CASSRDLGLNTGELFF.